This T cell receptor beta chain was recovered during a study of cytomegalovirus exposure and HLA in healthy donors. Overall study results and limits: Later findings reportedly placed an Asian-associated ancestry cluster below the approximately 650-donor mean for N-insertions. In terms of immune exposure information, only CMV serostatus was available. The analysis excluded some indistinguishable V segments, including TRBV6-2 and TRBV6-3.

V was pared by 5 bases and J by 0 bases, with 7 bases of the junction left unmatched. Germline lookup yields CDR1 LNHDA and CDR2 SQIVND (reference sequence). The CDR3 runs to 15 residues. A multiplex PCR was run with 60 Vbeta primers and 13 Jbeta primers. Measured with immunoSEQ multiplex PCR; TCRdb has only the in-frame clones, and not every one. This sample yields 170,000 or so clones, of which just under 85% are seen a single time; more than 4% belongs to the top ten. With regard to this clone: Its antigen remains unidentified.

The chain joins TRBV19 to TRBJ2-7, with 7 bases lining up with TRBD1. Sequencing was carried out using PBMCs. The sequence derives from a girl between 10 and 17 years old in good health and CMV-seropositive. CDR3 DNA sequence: TGTGCCAGTAGTCCTACAGGGGCAAGCTCCTACGAGCAGTACTTC. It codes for CASSPTGASSYEQYF.